This T cell receptor (beta chain) came from a study of blood T cells in healthy people across ages. Overall study findings and caveats: TCR beta diversity, measured per million T cells, fell in a roughly linear way with age.

Alongside a J-beta primer mix, a sample-barcoded 5' primer served in a second PCR lasting about 7 to 12 cycles. From the 5' RACE reads, TCRdb called clonotypes with MiXCR, one entry per CDR3 protein. Of over 600,000 distinct CDR3 sequences listed, roughly 41% are singletons. Concerning this clonotype: The target antigen is unknown.

From germline, CDR1 is SGHTA and CDR2 FQGNSA. The CDR3 totals 16 residues. With 4 bases clipped from V and 7 bases from J, the junction kept 15 bases outside the gene matches. Sequencing was done on a sample of blood. V is TRBV7-2 and J is TRBJ1-2; 7 nucleotides align to TRBD1. This clonotype was sampled from an elderly man in good health. In nucleotides, the CDR3 is TGTGCCAGCAGCTCGTCCCGAGGAGGGGGCGCCTCTGGCTACACCTTC. This sequence encodes CASSSSRGGGASGYTF.